One sample yielded the 25 T cell receptor beta chains listed below, sequenced in a study of shared clonotypes between healthy human individuals. Generated by immunoSEQ multiplex PCR, the TCRdb table keeps only in-frame clones and is missing some. The table shows more than 2 million clones, with 90% to 95% occurring only once. The sequencing sample was made of naive CD4+ T cells sorted from blood. Indicated subset: CD45RA+ positively selected. The receptors stem from a man between 18 and 35 years old in good health.

This chain uses TRBV18 with TRBJ1-2; TRBD1 matches at 7 bases. With V trimmed by 3 bases and J by 7 bases, 5 bases remained unmatched. This CDR3 region has 13 residues. CDR1 KGHSH and CDR2 LQKENI come from the germline V gene. CDR3 coding DNA: TGTGCCAGCTCACCCCAGGGGGACGGTGGCTACACCTTC. Translating it yields CASSPQGDGGYTF.

The rearrangement uses TRBV28 and TRBJ1-1; D ambiguous. Germline values: CDR1 MDHEN, CDR2 SYDVKM. The V and J ends lost 6 bases and 3 bases respectively, with 14 bases between them. The CDR3 is 14 residues long. CDR3 protein: CASSPPKADTEAFF. In DNA, the CDR3 is TGTGCCAGCAGCCCGCCTAAGGCGGACACTGAAGCTTTCTTT. The full variable domain, in which reference TRBV28 and TRBJ1-1 provide the parts outside the CDR3, is DVKVTQSSRYLVKRTGEKVFLECVQDMDHENMFWYRQDPGLGLRLIYFSYDVKMKEKGDIPEGYSVSREKKERFSLILESASTNQTSMYLCASSPPKADTEAFFGQGTRLTVV.

The rearrangement links TRBV9 to TRBJ2-3; 11 positions match TRBD2. J gave up 8 bases and V 0 bases, and 8 bases lay outside the gene matches. This CDR3 region has 16 residues. Germline V gene lookup returns CDR1 SGDLS and CDR2 YYNGEE. In nucleotides, the CDR3 is TGTGCCAGCAGCGTAGGGACTAGCGGGCTTTGGGGTACGCAGTATTTT. This sequence encodes CASSVGTSGLWGTQYF.

A remark on this clone: This same CDR3 is encoded by further DNA sequences in the sample. CDR3 loop: CASSLGRADTQYF. CDR3 DNA sequence: TGCGCCAGCAGCTTGGGCAGGGCAGATACGCAGTATTTT. The chain carries TRBV5-1 and TRBJ2-3; D perhaps matches TRBD1 (5 bases). Germline loops: CDR1 SGHRS, CDR2 YFSETQ. V lost 0 bases and J 4 bases, leaving 6 bases between the germline ends. This CDR3 is 13 amino acids long.

This clone was recorded a few times. V usage is TRBV7-9 and J usage is TRBJ1-6; no clear D. Looked up from germline, CDR1 is SEHNR and CDR2 is FQNEAQ (reference sequence). Trimming stripped 0 bases from V and 9 bases from J, with 9 bases between. The CDR3 consists of 14 residues. The CDR3 bases are TGTGCCAGCAGCTTAGCCCTGGACTCTTCACCCCTCCACTTT. This codes for CASSLALDSSPLHF.

V gene TRBV29-1 combines with J gene TRBJ2-1; no firm D call. Germline CDR1 and CDR2: SQVTM and ANQGSEA. The CDR3 extends over 11 amino acids. CDR3 sequence reads: CSGIRYNEQFF. The CDR3 DNA sequence: TGCAGTGGAATCCGGTACAATGAGCAGTTCTTC.

The chain uses TRBV5-8 and TRBJ1-2; 7 nucleotides match TRBD1. Germline-derived CDR1 and CDR2 are SGHTS and YDEGEE. The CDR3 contains 12 residues. The ends lost 4 bases at V and 7 bases at J; junction bases unmatched: 4. CDR3 amino acids: CASSQGTVGYTF. The CDR3 coding sequence is TGTGCCAGCAGCCAGGGGACAGTTGGCTACACCTTC.

This rearrangement joins TRBV4-1 to TRBJ1-4; D is uncertain. Trimming removed 4 bases from V and 0 bases from J, with 9 bases in between. The CDR3 runs to 15 residues. CDR1 MGHRA and CDR2 YSYEKL come from the germline V gene. In DNA form, the CDR3 reads TGCGCCAGCAGCCCTCAAGGGACAACTAATGAAAAACTGTTTTTT. This gives the protein CASSPQGTTNEKLFF.

V is TRBV2 and J is TRBJ2-3, with 11 bases lining up with TRBD2. The trim removed 1 base at V and 5 bases at J, leaving 11 bases unmatched. Germline V CDR1 and CDR2: SNHLY, FYNNEI. This CDR3 contains 18 residues. The CDR3 coding sequence is TGTGCCAGCAGTGAAGAGAGCTGGCTAGCGGGGGGCAAAGATACGCAGTATTTT. Translating it yields CASSEESWLAGGKDTQYF.

The DNA for the CDR3 is TGTGCCAGCAGCTTAAAATCTACAGGGGGAGTCCTCATCTCCGGGGAGCTGTTTTTT. Translated, it gives CASSLKSTGGVLISGELFF. The chain carries TRBV7-8 and TRBJ2-2, with 8 bases matching TRBD1. The CDR3 has 19 amino acids. J gave up 6 bases and V 2 bases, and 17 bases lay outside the gene matches. Germline CDR1 is SGHVS and CDR2 is FQNEAQ.

The genes are TRBV29-1 and TRBJ2-3; 7 bases line up with TRBD2. Germline CDR1 is SQVTM and CDR2 is ANQGSEA. This CDR3 has 14 amino acids. V lost 4 bases and J lost 0; bases outside the gene matches: 4. CDR3 region: CSVATSVSTDTQYF. In nucleotides, the CDR3 is TGCAGCGTTGCTACTAGCGTTAGCACAGATACGCAGTATTTT.

The genes are TRBV6-5 and TRBJ2-7; 13 bases line up with TRBD2. Germline CDR1 reads MNHEY; CDR2 reads SVGAGI. The CDR3 covers 14 residues. V was clipped by 6 bases and J by 4 bases; unmatched bases: 3. The CDR3 DNA reads as TGTGCCAGCAGCCGGACTAGCGGGGGATACGAGCAGTACTTC. This sequence encodes CASSRTSGGYEQYF.

CDR3 protein: CASSFGGSDTGELFF. The CDR3 DNA reads as TGTGCCAGCAGCTTCGGCGGGAGTGACACCGGGGAGCTGTTTTTT. The chain has TRBV7-6 and TRBJ2-2; TRBD2 agrees at 7 bases. Germline CDR1 SGHVS, CDR2 FNYEAQ. J lost 3 bases, V lost 3 bases, and 4 bases had no gene match. CDR3 length equals 15 residues.

This chain connects TRBV9 to TRBJ2-7; no reliable D call. Germline-derived CDR1 and CDR2 are SGDLS and YYNGEE. The CDR3 runs to 12 residues. V was clipped by 4 bases and J by 4 bases, with 9 bases between them. The CDR3 reads CASSLPGYEQYF. CDR3 nucleotides: TGTGCCAGCAGCCTCCCCGGGTACGAGCAGTACTTC.

The chain joins TRBV5-1 to TRBJ2-7; 8 nucleotides align to TRBD2. V shed 1 base and J 7 bases; nucleotides not matched to a gene: 10. The CDR3 is made up of 15 amino acids. CDR1 and CDR2 (germline): SGHRS, YFSETQ. The DNA for the CDR3 is TGCGCCAGCAGCTTGTCGGCGGGAGGTGTGAGGGAGCAGTACTTC. It encodes CASSLSAGGVREQYF.

The V and J genes are TRBV5-1 and TRBJ2-1; D is possibly TRBD1 (6 bases). Trimming took off 4 bases at V and 7 bases at J, with 27 bases between the two ends. From germline, CDR1 is SGHRS and CDR2 YFSETQ. The length of the CDR3 is 18 residues. The CDR3 reads CASSLSPPTGTLRNEQFF. CDR3 nucleotides: TGCGCCAGCAGCCTATCGCCTCCTACAGGGACCCTAAGGAATGAGCAGTTCTTC.

The chain uses TRBV28 and TRBJ1-5; 8 bases fit TRBD1. This CDR3 is built from 17 residues. Germline CDR1 and CDR2: MDHEN and SYDVKM. V lost 9 bases to trimming and J lost 0 bases; unmatched junction nucleotides: 13. The CDR3 region is CASGVAQGVYSNQPQHF. The CDR3 DNA sequence: TGTGCCAGTGGGGTAGCACAGGGGGTGTATAGCAATCAGCCCCAGCATTTT.

The chain combines TRBV5-4 with TRBJ2-1; 12 bases map to TRBD2. Germline CDR1 and CDR2: SGHNT and YYREEE (reference sequence). This CDR3 contains 15 residues. Losses at the gene ends were 2 bases for V and 4 bases for J; bases not matched to a gene: 1. The CDR3: CASSFGLAGYNEQFF. The CDR3 bases are TGTGCCAGCAGCTTCGGACTAGCGGGATACAATGAGCAGTTCTTC.

The chain recombines TRBV28 with TRBJ1-4; TRBD1 matches at 9 bases. V was clipped by 5 bases and J by 8 bases; unmatched bases: 9. Germline CDR1 and CDR2: MDHEN and SYDVKM. The CDR3 runs 15 residues. The CDR3 loop reads CASSTPTGGTEKLFF. CDR3 coding DNA: TGTGCCAGCAGTACCCCGACAGGGGGGACAGAAAAACTGTTTTTT.

The rearrangement links TRBV4-1 to TRBJ2-7; TRBD2 matches at 13 bases. The CDR3 has 16 amino acids. After removal of 4 bases from V and 4 bases from J, the junction contained 7 bases not matched to a gene. Looked up from germline, CDR1 is MGHRA and CDR2 is YSYEKL. The CDR3 nucleotides read TGCGCCAGCAGCCGACTAGCGGGGGGTATTAAGTACGAGCAGTACTTC. It translates to CASSRLAGGIKYEQYF.

CDR3 nucleotide sequence: TGTGCCAGCAGCAAGGATTTGGGACAGGGGCGGGCCCACTATGGCTACACCTTC. Protein: CASSKDLGQGRAHYGYTF. The rearrangement uses TRBV21-1 and TRBJ1-2; TRBD1 is the table's D call, not checked against the DNA. TRBV21-1 is a pseudogene segment. The CDR3 is 18 residues long.

The CDR3 DNA reads TGTGCCAGCAGCCTAGACAAACAGACAACCTACGAGCAGTACTTC. It is translated as CASSLDKQTTYEQYF. J is TRBJ2-7 and V is TRBV7-2, with D unresolved. Germline lookup yields CDR1 SGHTA and CDR2 FQGNSA. This CDR3 has 15 amino acids. Trimming removed 5 bases from V and 2 bases from J, with 16 bases in between.

The V and J genes are TRBV2 and TRBJ2-3; D may correspond to TRBD1 or TRBD2 (5 bases each). The CDR3 consists of 15 residues. The V gene lost 3 bases and the J gene lost 2 bases, with 12 bases spanning the gap. Germline CDR1 SNHLY, CDR2 FYNNEI. DNA of the CDR3: TGTGCCAGCAGTGAGCCCGGGGCCCTCACAGATACGCAGTATTTT. This translates into CASSEPGALTDTQYF.

The V and J genes are TRBV6-1 and TRBJ1-4, with a possible D match to TRBD1 (5 bases). The CDR3 contains 15 residues. Germline CDR1 is MNHNS and CDR2 is SASEGT. The V gene lost 1 base and the J gene lost 7 bases, with 13 bases spanning the gap. The CDR3 coding sequence is TGTGCCAGCAGTGAAGGGGGCAGTTTAAGTGAAAAACTGTTTTTT. As protein: CASSEGGSLSEKLFF.

This clone is a singleton in its sample. Other nucleotide sequences from this sample produce the same CDR3. J is TRBJ2-1 and V is TRBV9; D uncertain. V shed 0 bases and J shed 0 bases, with 7 bases lying between them. This CDR3 has 15 residues. Germline CDR1 is SGDLS and CDR2 is YYNGEE. The CDR3 DNA sequence: TGTGCCAGCAGCGTAGTCGGCGGCTCCTACAATGAGCAGTTCTTC. The encoded protein is CASSVVGGSYNEQFF.